The 7 T cell receptor beta chains listed next were all sequenced from one sample in a study of blood T cell repertoires in COVID-19. The method was immunoSEQ multiplex PCR; TCRdb's version includes in-frame clones alone and lacks a portion of them. The table shows fewer than 350,000 clones, with 70% to 90% occurring only once. The sample taken for sequencing was PBMCs or T cells enriched from blood (not recorded which). These receptors were taken from a woman aged 60 to 75 in a cohort exposed to, infected with or recovered from COVID-19 (not recorded which).

The chain carries TRBV5-1 and TRBJ2-7; 9 nucleotides agree with TRBD1. Germline values: CDR1 SGHRS, CDR2 YFSETQ. The CDR3 covers 16 residues. V dropped 2 bases and J dropped 7; count of bases not matched to a gene: 13. Written as DNA, the CDR3 is TGCGCCAGCAGCTTAATGACGGGGACAGGGTCGGAGGAGCAGTACTTC. This encodes CASSLMTGTGSEEQYF.

This sequence joins TRBV18 and TRBJ2-7; D remains unclear. Germline CDR1 and CDR2: KGHSH and LQKENI. V dropped 0 bases and J dropped 1 base, with 7 bases sitting between them. The length of the CDR3 is 14 residues. This CDR3 is CASSPPYGSYEQYF. CDR3 DNA: TGTGCCAGCTCACCACCCTACGGTTCCTACGAGCAGTACTTC.

This chain links TRBV11-2 with TRBJ1-4; D is uncertain. The CDR3 has 13 residues. Per germline, CDR1 SGHAT and CDR2 FQNNGV. Between the trimmed V and J ends, which lost 0 bases and 16 bases, there was a span of 15 bases. The CDR3 reads CASSLDGGTGRFF. The CDR3 coding sequence is TGTGCCAGCAGCTTAGATGGAGGCACCGGGAGGTTTTTT.

The chain employs TRBV6-5 and TRBJ2-7, with TRBD2 matching 11 bases. The J segment lost 7 bases and the V segment lost 8 bases, leaving 7 bases of the junction unmatched. The CDR3 spans 13 residues. Germline V gene data show CDR1 as MNHEY and CDR2 as SVGAGI. In DNA form, the CDR3 reads TGTGCCAGCGTACTAGCGGGAGATAGGGAGCAGTACTTC. This gives the protein CASVLAGDREQYF.

The CDR3 here is CASSLAGTGEKLFF. Here the CDR3 DNA reads TGTGCCAGCAGCTTAGCCGGGACTGGGGAAAAACTGTTTTTT. This chain uses TRBV7-9 with TRBJ1-4; possible D gene TRBD1, 5 bases. The V end lost 0 bases, the J end lost 8 bases, and 10 bases lay between the germline ends. Per the germline V gene, CDR1 is SEHNR and CDR2 is FQNEAQ (reference sequence). The CDR3 extends over 14 amino acids.

The J gene is TRBJ1-4, the V gene TRBV14; TRBD1 matches 9 bases. Germline V gene data show CDR1 as SGHDN and CDR2 as FVKESK. V shed 6 bases and J 5 bases; nucleotides not matched to a gene: 7. CDR3 length: 15 amino acids. CDR3 DNA sequence: TGTGCCAGCAGGAAACAGGGGGCTGGAAATGAAAAACTGTTTTTT. It translates to CASRKQGAGNEKLFF.

The chain uses TRBV14 and TRBJ2-3; D might be TRBD2 (6 bases). V lost 1 base and J 10 bases, leaving 12 bases between the germline ends. From germline, CDR1 is SGHDN and CDR2 FVKESK. This CDR3 is 13 amino acids long. DNA for the CDR3: TGTGCCAGCAGCCAAGTAACAGCGGGTGCGCAGTATTTT. Translating gives CASSQVTAGAQYF.